One TCR beta chain is described in this entry. No antigen is known for it. Sequenced by immunoSEQ multiplex PCR; TCRdb stores in-frame clones only, minus some. The sample contains over 150,000 clones, around 94% of which appear only once. The data were taken from a study of T cell responses to AZD1222 COVID-19 vaccine. Turning to the study itself: Investigators merged groups given second doses at roughly 4 or roughly 12 weeks.

Germline V CDR1 and CDR2: ENHRY, SYGVKD. Trimming pared 3 bases from V and 3 bases from J, leaving 12 bases between. The CDR3 consists of 15 residues. Study-wide results and caveats: Researchers report vaccine-associated CD4 TCRs spanning spike, with dominance at 160-218 and 743-854. Just a handful of people given AZD1222 tested seropositive at baseline. White British ancestry dominated among donors, who included more females, and clonal diversity was possibly underestimated.

This clonotype originated in an adult in good health. This specimen consisted of peripheral blood, obtained on day 0 of AZD1222 vaccination. The chain carries TRBV10-3 and TRBJ1-5; no clear D gene. This chain's CDR3 is CAISDTGSPNQPQHF. The CDR3 DNA sequence: TGTGCCATCAGTGACACCGGAAGCCCCAATCAGCCCCAGCATTTT.